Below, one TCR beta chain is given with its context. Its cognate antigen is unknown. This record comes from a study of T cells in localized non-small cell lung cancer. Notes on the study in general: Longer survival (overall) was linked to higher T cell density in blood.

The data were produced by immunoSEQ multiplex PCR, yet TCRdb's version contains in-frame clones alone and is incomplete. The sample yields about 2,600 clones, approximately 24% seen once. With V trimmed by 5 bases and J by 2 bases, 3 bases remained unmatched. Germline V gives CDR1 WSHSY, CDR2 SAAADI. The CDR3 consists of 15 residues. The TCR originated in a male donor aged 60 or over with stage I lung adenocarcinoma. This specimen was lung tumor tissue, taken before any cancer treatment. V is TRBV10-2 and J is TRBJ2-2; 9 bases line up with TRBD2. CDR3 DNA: TGCGCCAGCAGTCCGGGACTAGCAAACACCGGGGAGCTGTTTTTT. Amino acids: CASSPGLANTGELFF.